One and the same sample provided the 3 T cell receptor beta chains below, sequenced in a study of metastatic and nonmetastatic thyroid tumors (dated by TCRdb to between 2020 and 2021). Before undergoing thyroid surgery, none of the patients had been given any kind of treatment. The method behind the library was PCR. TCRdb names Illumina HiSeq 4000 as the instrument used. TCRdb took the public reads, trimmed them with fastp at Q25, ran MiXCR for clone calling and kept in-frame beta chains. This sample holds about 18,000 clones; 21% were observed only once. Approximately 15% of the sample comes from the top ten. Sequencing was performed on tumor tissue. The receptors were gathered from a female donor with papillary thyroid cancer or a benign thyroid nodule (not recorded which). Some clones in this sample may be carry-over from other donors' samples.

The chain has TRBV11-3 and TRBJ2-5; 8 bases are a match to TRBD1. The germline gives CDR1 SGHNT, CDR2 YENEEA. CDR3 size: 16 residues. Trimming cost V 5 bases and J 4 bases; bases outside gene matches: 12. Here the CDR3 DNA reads TGTGCCAGCAGCCACACAGGACAGGGAAGGGGAGAGACCCAGTACTTC. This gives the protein CASSHTGQGRGETQYF.

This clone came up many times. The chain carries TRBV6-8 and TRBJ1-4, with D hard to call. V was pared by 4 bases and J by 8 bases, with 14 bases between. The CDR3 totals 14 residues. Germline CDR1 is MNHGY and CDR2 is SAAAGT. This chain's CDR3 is CASSFRQRTEKLFF. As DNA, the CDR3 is TGTGCCAGCAGTTTTCGTCAACGGACGGAAAAACTGTTTTTT.

CDR3 DNA: TGTGCCAGCAGAGAACCGGGACTTGCAGCCTACGAGCAGTACTTC. Protein sequence: CASREPGLAAYEQYF. This sequence joins TRBV2 and TRBJ2-7; weak D call: TRBD2 (6 bases). The CDR3 has 15 amino acids. The V end was cut by 6 bases, the J end by 2 bases, with 17 bases between. CDR1 is SNHLY and CDR2 is FYNNEI in the germline V gene.